This TCR beta chain came from a study of blood T cell repertoires in COVID-19. In the original processing: Reference gene primer amplification yielded estimated nucleated cell counts. TCRdb keeps only in-frame clones here, not all; method: immunoSEQ multiplex PCR. Clone size and the V and J calls come from that table; the DNA yielded D and trimming. This sample carries approximately 190,000 clones, approximately 92% of them seen once, and the ten largest clones take 0.53%. This clone was counted a single time. Trimming took 0 bases from V and 0 from J, leaving 9 bases between them. CDR3 length equals 15 residues. Germline CDR1 reads SGHNT; CDR2 reads YYREEE (reference sequence).

This chain connects TRBV5-4 to TRBJ1-1; the D gene is possibly TRBD1 (6 bases). Sample: peripheral blood. The TCR originated in a man aged 50 to 60 with acute or convalescent COVID-19. CDR3 sequence (DNA): TGTGCCAGCAGCTTGGTCGGACAGATGAACACTGAAGCTTTCTTT. It specifies CASSLVGQMNTEAFF.